Below are 8 T cell receptor beta chains sequenced from a single sample in a study of T cells after yellow fever vaccination. Using its own MiXCR run on the 5' RACE reads, TCRdb lists one record per CDR3 protein. The sample records about 85,000 distinct CDR3 sequences, 13% being singletons. The sequencing here drew on CD8+ T cells not binding an NS4B(214-222) dextramer, sorted from PBMCs, taken 21 days after the first yellow fever vaccination. The receptors come from a man in his late teens or twenties who received the YFV17D yellow fever vaccine.

This clonotype showed up just a few times. CDR3 coding DNA: TGCGCCAGCAGCCAAGATCTTGGGGGGGGGGAGACCCAGTACTTC. This encodes CASSQDLGGGETQYF. The V and J genes are TRBV4-3 and TRBJ2-5; 7 nucleotides match TRBD2. Unmatched junction bases numbered 6, after V lost 0 bases and J lost 5 bases. The CDR3 is made up of 15 amino acids. The V gene's germline CDR1 is LGHNA and CDR2 YSLEER.

Only a few counts were recorded for this clonotype. CDR3 sequence: CAVLGSSGELFF. The CDR3 DNA follows: TGTGCGGTCCTCGGTTCTTCCGGGGAGCTGTTTTTT. The chain has TRBV30 and TRBJ2-2; D remains unclear. The CDR3 has 12 residues. The germline CDR1 and CDR2 sequences are GTSNPN and SVGIG (reference sequence).

This clonotype was observed a few times. The J gene is TRBJ2-7, the V gene TRBV5-1, with 9 bases lining up with TRBD1. Germline V CDR1 and CDR2: SGHRS, YFSETQ. This CDR3 is 15 amino acids long. V lost 0 bases and J lost 4; bases outside the gene matches: 5. The CDR3 coding sequence is TGCGCCAGCAGCTTGGGCACCGGGACAGGGTACGAGCAGTACGTC. Its protein product is CASSLGTGTGYEQYV.

The chain recombines TRBV29-1 with TRBJ2-5, with no clear D. Trimming removed 2 bases at V and 5 bases at J, with 12 bases between. This CDR3 has 13 amino acids. CDR1 SQVTM and CDR2 ANQGSEA come from the germline V gene. CDR3 DNA sequence: TGCAGCGTTGAACGTAGGTCTCGGGAGACCCAGTACTTC. It translates to CSVERRSRETQYF. The full variable domain, completed using reference TRBV29-1 and TRBJ2-5, is SAVISQKPSRDICQRGTSLTIQCQVDSQVTMMFWYRQQPGQSLTLIATANQGSEATYESGFVIDKFPISRPNLTFSTLTVSNMSPEDSSIYLCSVERRSRETQYFGPGTRLLVL.

This clonotype was seen more than once but under ten times. V is TRBV12-3 or TRBV12-4 and J is TRBJ2-7, with 10 bases that match TRBD1. V lost 5 bases, J lost 3 bases, and 4 bases stayed unmatched. The length of the CDR3 is 14 residues. CDR3 loop: CASSPGTGVYEQYF. In nucleotides, the CDR3 is TGTGCCAGCAGTCCCGGGACAGGGGTCTACGAGCAGTACTTC.

This clonotype showed up many times. The CDR3 region has the DNA TGCGCCAGCAGCCAAGTAGGGCGGGAGACCCAGTACTTC. It yields the protein CASSQVGRETQYF. The genes are TRBV4-1 and TRBJ2-5, with D uncertain. Germline values: CDR1 MGHRA, CDR2 YSYEKL. The V end lost 1 base, the J end lost 5 bases, and 8 bases lay between the germline ends. The CDR3 runs 13 residues.

The chain recombines TRBV5-4 with TRBJ1-1; TRBD1 might be the D (5 bases). CDR1 SGHNT and CDR2 YYREEE come from the germline V gene (reference sequence). Trimming cost V 4 bases and J 7 bases, with 11 bases left between them. The CDR3 length is 12 residues. CDR3 DNA: TGTGCCAGCAGCCCAAGCACAGGTGAAGCTTTCTTT. Translating gives CASSPSTGEAFF.

The sample holds a few counts of this clonotype. V gene TRBV6-2 or TRBV6-3 combines with J gene TRBJ2-1, with TRBD2 matching 11 bases. The germline V gene has CDR1 MNHEY and CDR2 SVGEGT. With V trimmed by 2 bases and J by 6 bases, 3 bases remained unmatched. The CDR3 loop spans 15 amino acids. The CDR3 DNA reads TGTGCCAGCAGTTACCCCGGGACTAGCGGCAATGAGCAGTTCTTC. This encodes CASSYPGTSGNEQFF.